The source of this T cell receptor (beta chain) is a study of T cells after yellow fever vaccination. The CDR3 is made up of 15 amino acids. CDR1 ENHRY and CDR2 SYGVKD come from the germline V gene. V was pared by 3 bases and J by 0 bases, with 2 bases of the junction left unmatched. This clonotype was found many times. They built TCR cDNA with 5'RACE template switching, a step that put in a universal primer site and UMIs. TCRdb reprocessed the 5' RACE reads via MiXCR and lists one record per CDR3 protein. Here the sample spans 600,000 to 750,000 distinct CDR3 sequences, around 12% being singletons. The sample in question was PBMCs, obtained on the day of the yellow fever booster vaccination. The rearrangement joins TRBV10-3 to TRBJ2-7; 10 nucleotides match TRBD2. This TCR came from a man in his thirties or forties who received the YFV17D yellow fever vaccine. The CDR3 region has the DNA TGTGCCATCAGTGATAGCGGGGGGAGCTCCTACGAGCAGTACTTC. Translated, it gives CAISDSGGSSYEQYF.